This record covers a single T cell receptor (beta chain). This clone's antigen is unknown. Per-nucleotide qualities are absent, and no much larger clonotype sits a single base away. These data belong to a study of PD-L1 blockade in urothelial cancer (dated by TCRdb to about 2017). As for the study more broadly: Therapy was started in about 2014 for all patients, and atezolizumab 1,200 mg was administered intravenously every 3 weeks. About 90% of the roughly 29 patients were males with bladder-origin urothelial cancer, and 18 of 29 reported a prior smoking history. Patients had an ECOG performance status of 0 or 1 and had received between 0 and 3 prior chemotherapy regimens. Blood samples were analyzed at two time points: 3 weeks after treatment start (second dose) and 6 weeks after treatment start. Blood samples gave median yields of approximately 130,000 T cells and more than 80,000 unique TCRs, along with a median clonality of around 0.08. The study, an exploratory multi-omic analysis, examined somatic, immune and clinical correlates of response to PD-L1 blockade with atezolizumab in urothelial cancer. Pretreatment tumor samples, along with matched peripheral blood collected serially before and after atezolizumab treatment, underwent TCR sequencing. Durable clinical benefit was defined as a progression-free survival longer than 6 months, and TCR features were additionally tested against progression-free survival and overall survival. In the same patients, whole exome sequencing and RNA sequencing of pretreatment tumors were performed in addition to TCR sequencing. Durable clinical benefit was achieved by nine patients and was not achieved by 20 patients. Pretreatment blood TCR-seq was available for around 29 patients, at least one posttreatment blood collection was obtained for 24 patients, and tumor TCR-seq was available for 24 patients.

In light of the paper, this sample's time point label describes: pretreatment peripheral blood. The cohort comprised fewer than 35 patients with locally advanced or metastatic urothelial carcinoma treated at Memorial Sloan Kettering on a trial protocol. Peripheral blood mononuclear cells were collected from each patient pretreatment and during treatment, giving between 1 and 8 total time points per patient. The Qiagen DNeasy Blood extraction kit was used to purify genomic DNA from total PBMCs and tumor samples. PBMCs were collected pretreatment and during treatment and were isolated and stored as previously described. Synthetic TCR analog templates were spiked into each PCR so that absolute template abundance could be estimated from read counts. The immunoSEQ assay used bias-controlled V and J gene primers to amplify TCRbeta CDR3 regions from genomic DNA. Rearranged TCRbeta segments were sequenced at approximately 20X coverage. Regarding the original processing steps: Sequencing errors were corrected by clustering, and CDR3s were annotated against IMGT so that V, D and J genes could be assigned. Out-of-frame and stop-codon sequences were excluded, and only productive TCRbeta rearrangements were used in downstream analyses. Clonality was computed as one minus Shannon entropy normalized by the log of the number of unique productive sequences. Clones differing between time points or between blood and tumor were identified using Fisher's exact test with Benjamini-Hochberg correction, with an adjusted p below 0.01 applied as the threshold. Entries here come from immuneACCESS through TCRdb and include only in-frame sequences with V and J called. Some clones fail to appear in such tables; in the studies checked, an unresolved V gene covers under half of the shortfall, and the cause of the remainder is unknown. That table furnishes V, J and clone size, whereas the DNA furnished D and trimming. The sample table contains approximately 90,000 clones; only one count was recorded for roughly 89% of them. Around 1.5% of the sample is in the top ten clones.

Broader findings and caveats from the paper: Among patients with durable benefit, tumor-associated TCR clones showed greater expansion in peripheral blood 3 weeks after treatment started (n of about 21, p = 0.022). A pretreatment peripheral blood TCR clonality below the median was linked to improved progression-free and overall survival. Small sample size (n ≈ 30) and many exploratory analyses mean the results are intended to be hypothesis-generating.

The TCR comes from a man in his sixties with urothelial cancer. Source: PBMCs, taken around atezolizumab (anti-PD-L1) treatment.

CDR3 loop: CASSPPNTVQVYEQYF. The sequenced DNA is TGTGCCAGCAGCCCCCCAAATACGGTCCAGGTGTACGAGCAGTACTTC. The sequence joins TRBV7-9 to TRBJ2-7; the D gene identity is not certain. A distance of 21 bases separates the germline ends of V and J, which lose 5 bases and 4 bases respectively. CDR1 and CDR2 are read off the germline V gene (reference sequence) as SEHNR and FQNEAQ. The CDR3 starts with the cysteine, ends with the phenylalanine, and has 16 residues. Left in the record is the CDR3 DNA by itself, 48 bases read in frame from the first base.